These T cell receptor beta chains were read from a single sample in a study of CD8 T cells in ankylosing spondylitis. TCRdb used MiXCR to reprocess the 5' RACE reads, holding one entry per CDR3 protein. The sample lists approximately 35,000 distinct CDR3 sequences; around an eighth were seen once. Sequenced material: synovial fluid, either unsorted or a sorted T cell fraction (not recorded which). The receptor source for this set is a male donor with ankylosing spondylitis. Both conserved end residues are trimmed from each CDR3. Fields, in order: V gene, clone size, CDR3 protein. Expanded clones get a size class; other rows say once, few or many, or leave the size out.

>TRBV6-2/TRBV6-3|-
ASSYIDITDTQY
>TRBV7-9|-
ASSLADREEDTQY
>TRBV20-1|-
SARRRSTGEQY
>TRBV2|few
ASSAPSGTSLNTEAF
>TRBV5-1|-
ASSLEGRSYEQY
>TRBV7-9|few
ASSPLRGDNEQF
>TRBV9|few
ASSVSGTAKETQY
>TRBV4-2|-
ASSQVFAGSLTDTQY
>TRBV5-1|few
ASSLESKNTEAF
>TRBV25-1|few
ASSDPGFSSGANVLT
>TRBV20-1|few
SARDQAVREFSPLH
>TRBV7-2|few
ASSLPRRVAKNIQY
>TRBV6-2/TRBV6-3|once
ASSYGLGRF
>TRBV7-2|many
ASSLALAGGNGYT
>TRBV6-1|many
ASSEIGDQPQH
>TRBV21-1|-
ASSKDQGASYEQY
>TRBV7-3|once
ASSLVGPANTGELF
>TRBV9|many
ASSGLQETQY
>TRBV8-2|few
ASSSGIRCNQPQH
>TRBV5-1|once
ASSTVNTGELF
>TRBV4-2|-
ASSQVQGEAQPQH
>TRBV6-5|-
ASSYWEPRQGYEQY
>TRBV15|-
ATSSRDGEETQY
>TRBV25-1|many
ASSGDRQKIRADTQY
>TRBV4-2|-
ASSPIGLGSSYNEQF
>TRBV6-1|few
ASRKPGRNNEQF
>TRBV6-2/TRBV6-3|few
ASSPWDTQY
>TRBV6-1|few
ASRHGTGGYEQY